These 18 T cell receptor beta chains share one sample of origin, sequenced in a study of cytomegalovirus exposure and HLA in healthy donors. Primers included in the PCR were 60 Vbeta and 13 Jbeta primers. Sequenced by immunoSEQ multiplex PCR; TCRdb stores in-frame clones only, minus some. The profile shows around 64,000 clones, around 70% of them singletons. The source material was PBMCs. All receptors derive from a woman aged 25-40 years in good health and CMV-seropositive.

The chain recombines TRBV2 with TRBJ2-7; D is perhaps TRBD1 (5 bases). The CDR3 spans 16 residues. Germline assignment: CDR1 SNHLY and CDR2 FYNNEI. V was trimmed by 7 bases and J by 4 bases, leaving 23 bases between them. The CDR3 coding sequence is TGTGCCAGCAACCTCGCCGGTAAGGGCCCAGGGTACGAGCAGTACTTC. It is translated as CASNLAGKGPGYEQYF.

This chain uses TRBV30 with TRBJ1-1, with D possibly TRBD1 on 6 matching bases. Trimming took 5 bases from V and 6 from J, leaving 16 bases between them. Germline assignment: CDR1 GTSNPN and CDR2 SVGIG (reference sequence). The CDR3 is 13 residues long. The CDR3: CAWATGLGAEAFF. DNA of the CDR3: TGTGCCTGGGCAACAGGGCTAGGCGCTGAAGCTTTCTTT.

The chain carries TRBV5-4 and TRBJ1-3; the match to TRBD1 covers 7 bases. The J segment lost 4 bases and the V segment lost 0 bases, leaving 4 bases of the junction unmatched. This CDR3 has 15 amino acids. Per germline, CDR1 SGHNT and CDR2 YYREEE (reference sequence). CDR3 sequence reads: CASSLGGQNGNTIYF. In DNA, the CDR3 is TGTGCCAGCAGCTTGGGGGGACAGAACGGAAACACCATATATTTT.

V gene TRBV19 combines with J gene TRBJ1-5, with 7 bases fitting TRBD1. Germline V gene lookup returns CDR1 LNHDA and CDR2 SQIVND (reference sequence). This CDR3 has 16 amino acids. V gave up 5 bases and J gave up 7 bases; unmatched junction bases: 14. In DNA, the CDR3 is TGTGCCAGTAGTCCTCAACAGGGGATTTTAGAACAGCCCCAGCATTTT. It yields the protein CASSPQQGILEQPQHF.

The chain joins TRBV7-3 to TRBJ2-3, with a weak D call TRBD2 (6 bases). The CDR3 has 15 amino acids. Looked up from germline, CDR1 is SGHTA and CDR2 is FQGTGA. The V end lost 2 bases, the J end lost 3 bases, and 12 bases lay between the germline ends. This chain's CDR3 is CASSLLGTPTDTQYF. CDR3 sequence (DNA): TGTGCCAGCAGCTTATTGGGGACTCCTACAGATACGCAGTATTTT. Looking up the rest from reference TRBV7-3 and TRBJ2-3 gives the full variable domain: GAGVSQTPSNKVTEKGKYVELRCDPISGHTALYWYRQSLGQGPEFLIYFQGTGAADDSGLPNDRFFAVRPEGSVSTLKIQRTERGDSAVYLCASSLLGTPTDTQYFGPGTRLTVL.

This clone was detected once. This chain joins TRBV2 and TRBJ2-4; TRBD2 is a possible D gene (6 bases). The germline gives CDR1 SNHLY, CDR2 FYNNEI. CDR3 length equals 14 residues. Trimming stripped 6 bases from V and 1 base from J, with 10 bases between. The CDR3: CASREAGAKNIQYF. CDR3 coding DNA: TGTGCCAGCAGGGAGGCGGGGGCCAAAAACATTCAGTACTTC.

V gene TRBV4-1 combines with J gene TRBJ2-2, with 14 bases lining up with TRBD2. Germline V gene data show CDR1 as MGHRA and CDR2 as YSYEKL. The V segment lost 4 bases and the J segment 5 bases; nucleotides outside the gene matches: 6. The CDR3 is 17 amino acids. For the CDR3, the DNA is TGCGCCAGCAGCCGGAGACTAGCGGGAGGGAAAACCGGGGAGCTGTTTTTT. Translated, it gives CASSRRLAGGKTGELFF.

The rearrangement uses TRBV4-2 and TRBJ1-1; 9 bases fit TRBD1. Germline trimming cut 3 bases from V and 7 bases from J; bases unmatched to any gene: 6. Germline assignment: CDR1 LGHNA and CDR2 YNFKEQ. The CDR3 totals 14 residues. CDR3 sequence reads: CASSHSTGGSEAFF. The CDR3 coding sequence is TGTGCCAGCAGCCACTCAACAGGGGGCAGTGAAGCTTTCTTT.

The chain links TRBV6-6 to TRBJ1-5; D perhaps matches TRBD1 (6 bases). The CDR3 loop spans 16 amino acids. The V end was cut by 2 bases, the J end by 1 base, with 12 bases between. Germline V gives CDR1 MNHNY, CDR2 SVGAGI (reference sequence). This chain's CDR3 is CASSYPRTGSNQPQHF. The CDR3 nucleotides read TGTGCCAGCAGTTACCCGAGAACAGGGAGCAATCAGCCCCAGCATTTT.

This rearrangement joins TRBV4-3 to TRBJ2-7; TRBD2 is a possible D gene (5 bases). CDR3 size: 13 residues. Germline V gene lookup returns CDR1 LGHNA and CDR2 YSLEER. Trimming removed 4 bases from V and 7 bases from J, with 14 bases in between. DNA of the CDR3: TGCGCCAGCAGCCCACGGACGACGGGGGAGCAGTACTTC. Translating it yields CASSPRTTGEQYF.

V usage is TRBV28 and J usage is TRBJ2-1, with D tentatively TRBD2 (6 bases). CDR3 length equals 16 residues. The V and J ends lost 5 bases and 6 bases respectively, with 20 bases between them. From germline, CDR1 is MDHEN and CDR2 SYDVKM. The CDR3 region is CASSPYRGLRTNEQFF. The CDR3 DNA follows: TGTGCCAGCAGTCCCTACCGGGGACTGCGTACCAATGAGCAGTTCTTC.

The chain uses TRBV14 and TRBJ2-7; 12 nucleotides agree with TRBD2. J lost 4 bases, V lost 1 base, and 8 bases had no gene match. The CDR3 has 17 residues. CDR1 and CDR2 (germline): SGHDN, FVKESK. Here the CDR3 reads CASSQGLLTSGRYEQYF. Written as DNA, the CDR3 is TGTGCCAGCAGCCAAGGCCTACTTACTAGCGGGAGGTACGAGCAGTACTTC. The whole variable domain, remainder taken from reference TRBV14 and TRBJ2-7, is EAGVTQFPSHSVIEKGQTVTLRCDPISGHDNLYWYRRVMGKEIKFLLHFVKESKQDESGMPNNRFLAERTGGTYSTLKVQPAELEDSGVYFCASSQGLLTSGRYEQYFGPGTRLTVT.

V gene TRBV7-7 combines with J gene TRBJ2-7, with 8 bases matching TRBD1. This CDR3 has 15 residues. Looked up from germline, CDR1 is SSHAT and CDR2 is FNYEAQ (reference sequence). V dropped 4 bases and J dropped 1; count of bases not matched to a gene: 6. The chain's CDR3 is CASSYGQGLSYEQYF. CDR3 nucleotides: TGTGCCAGCAGCTACGGACAGGGTCTTTCCTACGAGCAGTACTTC.

The chain combines TRBV5-6 with TRBJ2-5; 7 bases map to TRBD1. Germline loops: CDR1 SGHDT, CDR2 YYEEEE. V lost 6 bases and J lost 5; bases outside the gene matches: 4. CDR3 length: 12 residues. CDR3 protein: CASNTGEETQYF. CDR3 sequence (DNA): TGTGCCAGCAACACAGGGGAGGAGACCCAGTACTTC.

The CDR3 spells CSVEGSRGEKLFF. The CDR3, as DNA: TGCAGCGTTGAAGGGTCCCGAGGGGAAAAACTGTTTTTT. The genes are TRBV29-1 and TRBJ1-4; D unresolved. The CDR3 totals 13 residues. Trimming took 1 base from V and 8 from J, leaving 11 bases between them. Germline CDR1 is SQVTM and CDR2 is ANQGSEA. The whole variable domain, remainder taken from reference TRBV29-1 and TRBJ1-4, is SAVISQKPSRDICQRGTSLTIQCQVDSQVTMMFWYRQQPGQSLTLIATANQGSEATYESGFVIDKFPISRPNLTFSTLTVSNMSPEDSSIYLCSVEGSRGEKLFFGSGTQLSVL.

J is TRBJ2-7 and V is TRBV2; possibly TRBD2 for D (7 bases). Per the germline V gene, CDR1 is SNHLY and CDR2 is FYNNEI. CDR3 size: 14 residues. Trimming took off 4 bases at V and 7 bases at J, with 17 bases between the two ends. The CDR3 is CASSVGGALGEQYF. The CDR3, as DNA: TGTGCCAGCAGTGTGGGGGGGGCTTTAGGGGAGCAGTACTTC.

This chain links TRBV7-9 with TRBJ1-5, with D unclear. This CDR3 is built from 13 residues. V was pared by 5 bases and J by 7 bases, with 12 bases between. Looked up from germline, CDR1 is SEHNR and CDR2 is FQNEAQ (reference sequence). As DNA, the CDR3 is TGTGCCAGCAGCGACGGCGGAATCCAGCCCCAGCATTTT. Amino acids: CASSDGGIQPQHF.

In DNA, the CDR3 is TGCGCCAGCAGCTTGAACGAAAGGGGAGATACGCAGTATTTT. Translation: CASSLNERGDTQYF. V and J are TRBV5-1 and TRBJ2-3, with D perhaps TRBD1 (5 bases). Germline V gives CDR1 SGHRS, CDR2 YFSETQ. This CDR3 has 14 residues. Trimming took off 1 base at V and 5 bases at J, with 11 bases between the two ends.